One sample yielded the 8 T cell receptor beta chains listed below, sequenced in a study of blood T cell repertoires in COVID-19. The method was immunoSEQ multiplex PCR; TCRdb's version includes in-frame clones alone and lacks a portion of them. Of about 200,000 clones in the sample, approximately 87% were seen once. The sequencing sample was made of peripheral blood. These TCRs come from a woman aged 65 to 85 with acute or convalescent COVID-19.

The chain combines TRBV7-9 with TRBJ1-5, with D uncertain. The germline V and J ends were trimmed by 4 bases and 7 bases, with 11 bases remaining between them. Germline V gene sequence: CDR1 SEHNR, CDR2 FQNEAQ (reference sequence). The CDR3 runs to 13 residues. CDR3 DNA: TGTGCCAGCAGCTCGAGAGGTGAGCAGCCCCAGCATTTT. This encodes CASSSRGEQPQHF.

This chain links TRBV7-8 with TRBJ1-4, with TRBD1 identical over 9 bases. The CDR3 has 16 amino acids. The germline V gene has CDR1 SGHVS and CDR2 FQNEAQ. V gave up 2 bases and J gave up 7 bases; unmatched junction bases: 8. The CDR3 DNA follows: TGTGCCAGCAGCTTAAAGGGGAACAGGGGGCCTGAAAAACTGTTTTTT. This encodes CASSLKGNRGPEKLFF. Based on the CDR3 plus reference TRBV7-8 and TRBJ1-4, the full variable domain is GAGVSQSPRYKVAKRGQDVALRCDPISGHVSLFWYQQALGQGPEFLTYFQNEAQLDKSGLPSDRFFAERPEGSVSTLKIQRTQQEDSAVYLCASSLKGNRGPEKLFFGSGTQLSVL.

The chain links TRBV6-5 to TRBJ2-2; the D gene is possibly TRBD1 (5 bases). Trimming removed 7 bases from V and 2 bases from J, with 11 bases in between. CDR3 size: 14 residues. Germline V lookup: CDR1 MNHEY, CDR2 SVGAGI. The DNA of the CDR3 is TGTGCCAGCAAGCCAGGGATAAACACCGGGGAGCTGTTTTTT. This gives the protein CASKPGINTGELFF.

This chain uses TRBV5-6 with TRBJ1-5; 8 bases match TRBD1. V lost 3 bases to trimming and J lost 4 bases; unmatched junction nucleotides: 3. Germline assignment: CDR1 SGHDT and CDR2 YYEEEE. The CDR3 sequence is 14 residues long. The CDR3 DNA reads as TGTGCCAGCAGCTCTCACAGGGGGAATCAGCCCCAGCATTTT. Its protein is CASSSHRGNQPQHF.

The chain combines TRBV3-1 (or the pseudogene TRBV3-2) with TRBJ1-1; 7 bases agree with TRBD1. The CDR3 is made up of 14 amino acids. The V segment lost 7 bases and the J segment 1 base; nucleotides outside the gene matches: 6. Germline V CDR1 and CDR2: LGHDT, YNNKEL (reference sequence). CDR3 sequence: CASTRDSGNTEAFF. CDR3 in DNA: TGTGCCAGCACCCGGGACAGTGGGAACACTGAAGCTTTCTTT.

The chain joins TRBV6-5 to TRBJ2-7, with a weak D call TRBD2 (5 bases). V was cut by 5 bases and J by 4 bases, with 9 bases left in between. The CDR3 is made up of 12 amino acids. From germline, CDR1 is MNHEY and CDR2 SVGAGI. CDR3 protein: CASSRTEYEQYF. In DNA form, the CDR3 reads TGTGCCAGCAGTCGGACTGAATACGAGCAGTACTTC.

V is TRBV7-2 and J is TRBJ1-2; 8 bases agree with TRBD1. Trimming at V came to 3 bases and at J to 8 bases, leaving 5 bases not matched to a gene. The germline V gene has CDR1 SGHTA and CDR2 FQGNSA. The CDR3 sequence is 13 residues long. The CDR3 DNA follows: TGTGCCAGCAGCTTCCGACAGGGGAACGGCTACACCTTC. The encoded protein is CASSFRQGNGYTF.

As for this clone: The same CDR3 can be traced to other DNA sequences in this sample. The gene calls are TRBV6-5 and TRBJ2-7; 9 bases line up with TRBD1. The CDR3 length is 12 residues. CDR1 MNHEY and CDR2 SVGAGI come from the germline V gene. Trimming cost V 8 bases and J 4 bases; bases outside gene matches: 3. The CDR3 nucleotides read TGTGCCAGCGGACAGGGGACTTACGAGCAGTACTTC. This translates into CASGQGTYEQYF.